This TCR beta chain is drawn from a study of beta chain features in type 1 diabetes. The study's findings and limits: When cDNA is sequenced, cells with high TCR expression could be over-represented. VDJ junctions in type 1 diabetes patients carried more deletions and fewer insertions. For Type 1 diabetes patients, all four CD4+ subsets carried TCRB CDR3s that were moderately but significantly shorter.

The study reverse transcribed the entire isolated RNA, so it sequenced expressed TCRB transcripts. The average output of naive, central memory and regulatory T cell samples was 3.6 million or so reads. Assay used: immunoSEQ multiplex PCR; TCRdb lists only in-frame clones, some missing. The repertoire includes 600,000 to 750,000 clones, roughly 12% of them detected once, and more than 0.095% sits in the top ten. On this clone: Its cognate antigen is unknown.

The CDR3 extends over 12 amino acids. CDR1 and CDR2 from the germline V gene are SGHRS and YFSETQ. The V and J ends lost 1 base and 12 bases respectively, with 11 bases between them. V is TRBV5-1 and J is TRBJ2-1; D perhaps matches TRBD2 (6 bases). The clonotype originates from a man younger than 45 with type 1 diabetes. The sequenced sample consisted of naive CD4+ T cells from blood. The CDR3 reads CASSLTWEAQFF. The CDR3, as DNA: TGCGCCAGCAGCTTGACCTGGGAGGCGCAGTTCTTC.